This T cell receptor beta chain was documented in a study of molecular identifiers for immune sequencing clone quantification. With 2 bases clipped from V and 0 bases from J, the junction kept 10 bases outside the gene matches. This CDR3 contains 17 residues. Germline CDR1 and CDR2: DFQATT and SNEGSKA (reference sequence). TCRdb fed the PCR reads into MiXCR, producing one record per CDR3 protein. The table lists 350,000 or so distinct CDR3 sequences, over 20% of them singletons. V usage is TRBV20-1 and J usage is TRBJ2-7, with 10 bases lining up with TRBD2. This TCR was sampled from a human donor in good health. Some libraries in this study had Jurkat cell RNA spiked in. Sequencing was done on a sample of naive CD8+ T cells from blood, with Jurkat cell RNA spiked in. Specified subset: FACS-sorted CD8+CD4-CCR7+CD45RA+ naive T cells. CDR3 sequence (DNA): TGCAGTGCTAGAAGCAACCCCGGGACTAGCGACTCCTACGAGCAGTACTTC. Translation: CSARSNPGTSDSYEQYF.